The entry below describes one T cell receptor (beta chain). These data belong to a study of T cell changes during pregnancy in multiple sclerosis. V shed 2 bases and J shed 5 bases, with 21 bases lying between them. CDR1 SNHLY and CDR2 FYNNEI come from the germline V gene. The length of the CDR3 is 17 residues. Assay: immunoSEQ multiplex PCR; the TCRdb copy retains only in-frame clones and omits some. The sample gives fewer than 95,000 clones, approximately 95% of which show up once; 3.5% to 4.5% is in the top ten. The V gene is TRBV2, the J gene TRBJ1-1, with D possibly being TRBD1 (5 bases). The sample here was peripheral blood, taken in the first trimester of pregnancy. The sequence derives from a female donor with multiple sclerosis, enrolled in a pregnancy study. The CDR3, as DNA: TGTGCCAGCAGTGAATGGGGCGGGGAGGGCAGCATGACTGAAGCTTTCTTT. Translation gives CASSEWGGEGSMTEAFF.